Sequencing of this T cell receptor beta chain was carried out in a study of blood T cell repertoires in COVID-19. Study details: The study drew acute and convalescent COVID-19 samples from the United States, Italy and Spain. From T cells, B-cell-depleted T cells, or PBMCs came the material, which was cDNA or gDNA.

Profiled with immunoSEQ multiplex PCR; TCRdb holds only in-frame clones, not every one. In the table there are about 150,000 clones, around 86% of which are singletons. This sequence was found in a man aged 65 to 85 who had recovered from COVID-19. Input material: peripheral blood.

CDR3 residues: CASSQGRIYEQYF. The CDR3 DNA sequence: TGTGCCAGCAGCCAAGGCAGGATATACGAGCAGTACTTC. The chain combines TRBV3-1 (or the pseudogene TRBV3-2) with TRBJ2-7; D gene uncertain. V lost 1 base, J lost 4 bases, and 8 bases lay in between. The germline V gene has CDR1 LGHDT and CDR2 YNNKEL (reference sequence). The CDR3 is 13 residues long.